Below are 9 T cell receptor beta chains sequenced from a single sample in a study of patients and donors after allogeneic stem cell transplantation (dated by TCRdb to between 2020 and 2021). The library was prepared using RT-PCR. The sequencer was a NextSeq 550. Clones were called with MiXCR by TCRdb after fastp trimmed the public reads at Q25, and only in-frame beta chains were retained. Entries are consolidated by CDR3 protein sequence, retaining the most common genes and DNA. The sample records around 160,000 distinct CDR3 sequences, roughly 31% of which are singletons. The biggest ten clones account for 3.2% of the sample. Material: blood, either unsorted or a sorted T cell fraction (not recorded which). Every receptor here comes from a human donor who was either an allogeneic HSCT recipient or a stem cell or donor lymphocyte infusion donor (not recorded which). It is not recorded whose cells these are; they may come from a transplant donor.

This clonotype was seen a handful of times. The V and J genes are TRBV20-1 and TRBJ2-4; 9 nucleotides line up with TRBD2. The J segment lost 6 bases and the V segment lost 3 bases, leaving 6 bases of the junction unmatched. Germline-derived CDR1 and CDR2 are DFQATT and SNEGSKA (reference sequence). There are 14 residues in the CDR3. This chain's CDR3 is CSASSGSRGNIQYF. The DNA of the CDR3 is TGCAGTGCTAGTAGCGGGAGCCGTGGAAACATTCAGTACTTC.

Many counts were recorded for this clonotype. The chain employs TRBV12-3 or TRBV12-4 and TRBJ1-4, with D maybe TRBD1 (5 bases). The V and J ends lost 2 bases and 0 bases respectively, with 13 bases between them. CDR3 length equals 17 residues. In nucleotides, the CDR3 is TGTGCCAGCAGTTTATGGAGGGGTCTTGCAACTAATGAAAAACTGTTTTTT. Its translation is CASSLWRGLATNEKLFF.

In its sample, this clonotype was seen a few times. The chain links TRBV24-1 to TRBJ2-7; D remains ambiguous. CDR1 and CDR2 (germline): KGHDR, SFDVKD. CDR3 length: 13 amino acids. Trimming pared 1 base from V and 4 bases from J, leaving 7 bases between. The CDR3: CATSDLGTYEQYF. The CDR3 DNA follows: TGTGCCACCAGTGATTTAGGAACTTACGAGCAGTACTTC.

This clonotype was seen only a few times. The V and J genes are TRBV12-3 or TRBV12-4 and TRBJ2-7, with a possible D match to TRBD2 (6 bases). V dropped 2 bases and J dropped 3 bases, with 11 bases sitting between them. The CDR3 runs 14 residues. The CDR3, as DNA: TGTGCCAGCAGTTTACGGAGGGTCGTCTACGAGCAGTACTTC. Its protein is CASSLRRVVYEQYF.

The chain carries TRBV15 and TRBJ2-2; 14 bases match TRBD2. The CDR3 runs to 16 residues. The junction had 0 bases not matched to a gene; V was cut back by 3 bases and J by 3 bases. CDR1 and CDR2 from the germline V gene are LNHNV and YYDKDF (reference sequence). CDR3 region: CATSRTSGRDTGELFF. The CDR3 nucleotides read TGTGCCACCAGCAGGACTAGCGGGAGGGACACCGGGGAGCTGTTTTTT.

The chain employs TRBV4-3 and TRBJ2-2; D gene ambiguous. Trimming cost V 0 bases and J 3 bases, with 8 bases left between them. The CDR3 has 15 residues. CDR1 LGHNA and CDR2 YSLEER come from the germline V gene. The CDR3 is CASSQDPSYTGELFF. DNA for the CDR3: TGCGCCAGCAGCCAAGATCCGTCTTACACCGGGGAGCTGTTTTTT.

CDR3 loop: CASKSSYAQKEYRSQPQHF. In DNA, the CDR3 is TGTGCCAGCAAAAGTTCATACGCCCAAAAGGAATACCGTAGTCAGCCCCAGCATTTT. V gene TRBV7-9 combines with J gene TRBJ1-5; the D is unclear. The V gene's germline CDR1 is SEHNR and CDR2 FQNEAQ (reference sequence). There are 19 residues in the CDR3. V lost 7 bases and J lost 6, with 31 bases in between.

The rearrangement joins TRBV12-3 or TRBV12-4 to TRBJ1-6; D uncertain. V lost 1 base to trimming and J lost 2 bases, with 15 bases between them. The CDR3 loop spans 18 amino acids. The CDR3 DNA reads as TGTGCCAGCAGTTTAGAAGGGCACTTGCCTCCCTATAATTCACCCCTCCACTTT. Translated: CASSLEGHLPPYNSPLHF.

This chain joins TRBV6-4 and TRBJ2-3, with 9 bases identical to TRBD1. J lost 4 bases, V lost 2 bases, and 4 bases had no gene match. The CDR3 has 15 residues. CDR1 is MRHNA, CDR2 SNTAGT, per germline. CDR3 in amino acids: CASSDGQGIADTQYF. The CDR3 coding sequence is TGTGCCAGCAGTGACGGACAGGGGATTGCAGATACGCAGTATTTT.